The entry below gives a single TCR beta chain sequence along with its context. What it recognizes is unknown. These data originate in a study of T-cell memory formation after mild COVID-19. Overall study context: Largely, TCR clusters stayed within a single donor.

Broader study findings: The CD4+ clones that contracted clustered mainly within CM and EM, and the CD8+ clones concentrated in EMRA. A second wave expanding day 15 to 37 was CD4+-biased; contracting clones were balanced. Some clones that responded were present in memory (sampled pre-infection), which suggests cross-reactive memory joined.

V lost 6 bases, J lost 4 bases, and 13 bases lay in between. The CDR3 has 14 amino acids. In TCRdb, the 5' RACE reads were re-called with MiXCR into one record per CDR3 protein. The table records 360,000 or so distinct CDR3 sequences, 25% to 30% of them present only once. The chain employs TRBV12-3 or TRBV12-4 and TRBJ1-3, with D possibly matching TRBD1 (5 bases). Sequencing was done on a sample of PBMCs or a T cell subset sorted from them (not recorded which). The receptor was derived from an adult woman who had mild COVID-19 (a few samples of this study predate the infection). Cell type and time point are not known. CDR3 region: CASSRDSAGNTIYF. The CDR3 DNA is TGTGCCAGCAGCAGAGACAGTGCCGGAAACACCATATATTTT.